The subject of this entry is one TCR beta chain. Its target is not known. This record belongs to a study of metastatic and nonmetastatic thyroid tumors. Across the study: Peripheral blood and tumor or nodule samples from malignant and benign thyroid patients were compared. General study points: The reported finding was significantly higher TCR beta diversity in malignant thyroid tumors relative to benign nodules, in blood and tumor.

In the original workflow: What underpinned the distant-metastasis classifier for papillary thyroid cancer was the set of CDR3 differences across clinicopathological groups. Via MiXCR, TCRdb re-called the PCR reads. V and J calls and clone size were set by TCRdb, not the authors. The table includes roughly 29,000 clones, around a fifth detected once. Ahead of thyroid surgery, no patient had received treatment of any kind. The germline gives CDR1 SGHRS, CDR2 YFSETQ. The CDR3 covers 14 residues. V lost 2 bases and J lost 0, with 9 bases in between. The receptor comes from a female donor with papillary thyroid cancer or a benign thyroid nodule (not recorded which). Some clones in this sample may be carry-over from other donors' samples. The chain uses TRBV5-1 and TRBJ2-7; TRBD1 is a possible D gene (6 bases). Sequencing was done on a sample of blood. CDR3: CASSFGTPSYEQYF. In DNA, the CDR3 is TGCGCCAGCAGCTTCGGGACACCCTCCTACGAGCAGTACTTC. Full variable domain (rest looked up from reference TRBV5-1 and TRBJ2-7): KAGVTQTPRYLIKTRGQQVTLSCSPISGHRSVSWYQQTPGQGLQFLFEYFSETQRNKGNFPGRFSGRQFSNSRSEMNVSTLELGDSALYLCASSFGTPSYEQYFGPGTRLTVT.